These T cell receptor beta chains were read from a single sample in a study of blood T cell repertoires in COVID-19. Repertoires were generated with immunoSEQ multiplex PCR, while TCRdb's copy carries only in-frame clones and drops some. Of approximately 200,000 clones listed, over 75% were seen once; the top ten hold approximately 3.7%. Sample: PBMCs or T cells enriched from blood (not recorded which). All receptors derive from a woman between 25 and 40 years old who had been exposed to COVID-19. CDR3s leave out the opening cysteine and the closing phenylalanine or tryptophan.

j_call | v_call | cdr3_aa
TRBJ2-1 | TRBV10-3 | AIRQGNEQF
TRBJ2-7 | TRBV6-5 | ASSQREDGYEQY
TRBJ2-7 | TRBV6-5 | ASRDSLYEQY
TRBJ2-1 | TRBV10-2 | ASSRTSGHYEQF
TRBJ2-3 | TRBV10-2 | ASSDPAGGLDTQY
TRBJ1-6 | TRBV5-6 | ASSLDQGFNSPLH
TRBJ1-6 | TRBV19 | ASSILGQGGNSPLH
TRBJ1-2 | TRBV3-1/TRBV3-2 | ASSSPGQGPSDGYT
TRBJ2-3 | TRBV30 | ALAAGGPTDTQY
TRBJ1-2 | TRBV11-2 | ASSLDRARGFNYGYT
TRBJ2-3 | TRBV9 | ASSVGSNSLTDTQY
TRBJ2-6 | TRBV19 | ASSIPSQGAVGANVLT
TRBJ1-5 | TRBV4-1 | ASSHPGTGINQPQH
TRBJ2-3 | TRBV5-4 | ASSFGGTAGDTQY
TRBJ2-1 | TRBV28 | ASSLSGLNEQF
TRBJ2-2 | TRBV4-1 | ASSQVIGGNTGELF
TRBJ2-6 | TRBV28 | ASSLGTGRATGLWGSGANVLT
TRBJ2-1 | TRBV6-5 | ASVGGSLDEQF
TRBJ1-2 | TRBV2 | ASSETGDGGYT
TRBJ1-1 | TRBV11-2 | ASTPGPNTEAF
TRBJ2-5 | TRBV12-5 | ASGVGTGAPETQY
TRBJ1-6 | TRBV30 | AWRAGYNSPLH
TRBJ1-5 | TRBV19 | ASSSGTSSNQPQH
TRBJ2-7 | TRBV19 | ASSIGLAGGYEQY
TRBJ2-1 | TRBV5-4 | ASSLGGTGVEGEQF
TRBJ1-1 | TRBV19 | ASKIMYSNTEAF
TRBJ2-1 | TRBV2 | ASSDPYRTGGSVEQF
TRBJ1-2 | TRBV7-2 | ASSFRDRGSQYGYT
TRBJ1-1 | TRBV19 | ASSIVRDTEAF
TRBJ1-5 | TRBV7-9 | ASSFAGTGYQPQH
TRBJ1-3 | TRBV7-3 | ASSFVQDSGNTIY
TRBJ2-7 | TRBV2 | ASSETSYSYEQY
TRBJ2-1 | TRBV6-5 | ASSYSSGPYNEQF
TRBJ2-1 | TRBV10-1 | ASSERGGVAGVGNEQF
TRBJ1-1 | TRBV19 | ASSPRTGVPNTEAF
TRBJ2-1 | TRBV9 | ASSRTGSSYNEQF
TRBJ1-2 | TRBV12-5 | ASGNNRVLYGYT
TRBJ2-7 | TRBV4-2 | ASSQDWGDPSREQY
TRBJ1-3 | TRBV30 | AWSVPRVSGNTIY